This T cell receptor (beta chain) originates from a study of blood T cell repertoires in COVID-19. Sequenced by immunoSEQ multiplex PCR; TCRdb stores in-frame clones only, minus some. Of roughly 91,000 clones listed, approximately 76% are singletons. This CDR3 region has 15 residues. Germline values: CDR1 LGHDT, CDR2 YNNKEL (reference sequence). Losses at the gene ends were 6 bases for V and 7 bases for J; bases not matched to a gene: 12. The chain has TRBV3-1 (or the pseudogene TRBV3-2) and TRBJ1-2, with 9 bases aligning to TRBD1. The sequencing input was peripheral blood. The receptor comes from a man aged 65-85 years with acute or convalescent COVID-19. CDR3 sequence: CASSVQGAEVAGYTF. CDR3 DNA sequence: TGTGCCAGCAGTGTACAGGGGGCGGAGGTGGCTGGCTACACCTTC.